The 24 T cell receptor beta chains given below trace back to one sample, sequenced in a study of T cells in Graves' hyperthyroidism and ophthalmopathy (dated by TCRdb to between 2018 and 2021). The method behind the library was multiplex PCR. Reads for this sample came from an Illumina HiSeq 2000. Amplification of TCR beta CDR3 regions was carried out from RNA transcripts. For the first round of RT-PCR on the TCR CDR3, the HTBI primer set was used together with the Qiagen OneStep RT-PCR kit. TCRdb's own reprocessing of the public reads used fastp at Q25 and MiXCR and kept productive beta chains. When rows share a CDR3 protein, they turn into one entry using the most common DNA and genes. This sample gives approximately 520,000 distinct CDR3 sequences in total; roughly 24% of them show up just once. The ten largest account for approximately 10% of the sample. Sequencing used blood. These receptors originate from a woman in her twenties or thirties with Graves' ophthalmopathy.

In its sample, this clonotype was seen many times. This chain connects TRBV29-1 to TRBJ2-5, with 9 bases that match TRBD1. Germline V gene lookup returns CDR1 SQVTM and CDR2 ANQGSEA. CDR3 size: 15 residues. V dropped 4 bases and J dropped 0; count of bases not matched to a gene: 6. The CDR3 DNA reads TGCAGCGTTGCAAGGACAGGGGAGCACCAAGAGACCCAGTACTTC. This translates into CSVARTGEHQETQYF.

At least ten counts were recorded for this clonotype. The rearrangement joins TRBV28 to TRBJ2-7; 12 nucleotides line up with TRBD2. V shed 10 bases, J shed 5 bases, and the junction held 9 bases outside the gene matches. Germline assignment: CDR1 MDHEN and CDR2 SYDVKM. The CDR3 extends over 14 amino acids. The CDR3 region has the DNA TGTGCCATCGTACAGACTAGCGGGAGCAACGAGCAGTACTTC. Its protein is CAIVQTSGSNEQYF.

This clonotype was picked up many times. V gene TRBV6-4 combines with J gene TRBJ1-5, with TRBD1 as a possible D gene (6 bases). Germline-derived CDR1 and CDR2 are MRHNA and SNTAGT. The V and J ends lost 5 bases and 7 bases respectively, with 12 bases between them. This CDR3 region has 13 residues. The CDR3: CASSWTVGQPQHF. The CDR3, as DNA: TGTGCCAGCAGTTGGACAGTGGGGCAGCCCCAGCATTTT.

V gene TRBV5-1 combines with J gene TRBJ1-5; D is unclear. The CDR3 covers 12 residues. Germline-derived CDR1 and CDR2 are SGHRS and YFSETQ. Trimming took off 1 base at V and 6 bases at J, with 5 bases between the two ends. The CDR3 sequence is CASSLKSQPQHF. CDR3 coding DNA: TGCGCCAGCAGCTTGAAAAGTCAGCCCCAGCATTTT.

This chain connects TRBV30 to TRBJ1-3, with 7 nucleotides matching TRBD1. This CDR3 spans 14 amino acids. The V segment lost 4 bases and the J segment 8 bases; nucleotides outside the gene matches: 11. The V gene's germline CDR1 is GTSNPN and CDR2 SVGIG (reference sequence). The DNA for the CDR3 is TGTGCCTGGAAATCGACAGGGCTAATACACACCATATATTTT. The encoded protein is CAWKSTGLIHTIYF.

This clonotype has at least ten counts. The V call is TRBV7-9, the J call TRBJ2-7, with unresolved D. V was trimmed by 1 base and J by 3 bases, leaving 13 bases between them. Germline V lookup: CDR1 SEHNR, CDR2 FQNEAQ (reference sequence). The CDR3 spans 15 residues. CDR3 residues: CASSLGSDPHYEQYF. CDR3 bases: TGTGCCAGCAGCTTAGGGTCGGATCCCCACTACGAGCAGTACTTC.

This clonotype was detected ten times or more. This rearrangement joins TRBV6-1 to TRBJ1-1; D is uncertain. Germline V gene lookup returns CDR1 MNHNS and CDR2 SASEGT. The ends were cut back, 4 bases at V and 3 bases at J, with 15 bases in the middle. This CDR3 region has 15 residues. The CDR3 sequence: CASSVGAFGDTEAFF. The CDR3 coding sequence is TGTGCCAGCAGTGTCGGAGCCTTCGGAGACACTGAAGCTTTCTTT.

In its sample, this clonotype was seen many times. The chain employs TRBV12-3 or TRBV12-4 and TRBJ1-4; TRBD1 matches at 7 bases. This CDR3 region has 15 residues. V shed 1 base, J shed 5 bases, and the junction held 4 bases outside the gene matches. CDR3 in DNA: TGTGCCAGCAGTTTAGGGACAGGAACGAATGAAAAACTGTTTTTT. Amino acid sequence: CASSLGTGTNEKLFF.

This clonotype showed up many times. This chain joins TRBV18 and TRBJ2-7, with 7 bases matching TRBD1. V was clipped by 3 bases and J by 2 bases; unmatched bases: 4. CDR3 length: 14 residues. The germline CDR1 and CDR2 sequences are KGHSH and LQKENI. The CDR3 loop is CASSPNRGPYEQYF. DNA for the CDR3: TGTGCCAGCTCACCGAACAGGGGTCCCTACGAGCAGTACTTC.

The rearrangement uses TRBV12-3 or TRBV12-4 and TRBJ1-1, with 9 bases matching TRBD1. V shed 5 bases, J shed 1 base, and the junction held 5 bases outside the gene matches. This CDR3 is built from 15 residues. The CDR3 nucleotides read TGTGCCAGCAGTGTTTCGGGACAGGGGAACACTGAAGCTTTCTTT. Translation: CASSVSGQGNTEAFF.

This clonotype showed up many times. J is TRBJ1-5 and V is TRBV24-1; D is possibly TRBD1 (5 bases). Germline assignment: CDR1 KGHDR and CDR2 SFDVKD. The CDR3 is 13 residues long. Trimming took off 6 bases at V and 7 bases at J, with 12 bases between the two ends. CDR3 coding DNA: TGTGCCACCAGTATGGGCAGGGCCCAGCCCCAGCATTTT. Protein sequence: CATSMGRAQPQHF.

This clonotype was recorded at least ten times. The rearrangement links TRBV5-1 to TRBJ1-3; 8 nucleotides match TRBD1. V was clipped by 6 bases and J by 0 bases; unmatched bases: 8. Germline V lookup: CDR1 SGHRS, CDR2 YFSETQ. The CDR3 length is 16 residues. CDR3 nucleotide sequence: TGCGCCAGCACCCGGACAGGGCCGAACTCTGGAAACACCATATATTTT. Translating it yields CASTRTGPNSGNTIYF.

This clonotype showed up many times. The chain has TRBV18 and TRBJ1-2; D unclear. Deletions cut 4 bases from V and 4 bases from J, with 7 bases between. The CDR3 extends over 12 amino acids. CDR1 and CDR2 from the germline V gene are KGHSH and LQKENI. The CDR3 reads CASSLDFYGYTF. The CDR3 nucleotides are TGTGCCAGCTCACTCGACTTCTATGGCTACACCTTC.

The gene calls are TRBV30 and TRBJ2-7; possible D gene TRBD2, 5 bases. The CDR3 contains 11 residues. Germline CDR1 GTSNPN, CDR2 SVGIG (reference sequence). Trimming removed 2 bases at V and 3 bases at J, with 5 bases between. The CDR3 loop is CAWSTSYEQYF. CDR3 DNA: TGTGCCTGGAGTACTAGCTACGAGCAGTACTTC.

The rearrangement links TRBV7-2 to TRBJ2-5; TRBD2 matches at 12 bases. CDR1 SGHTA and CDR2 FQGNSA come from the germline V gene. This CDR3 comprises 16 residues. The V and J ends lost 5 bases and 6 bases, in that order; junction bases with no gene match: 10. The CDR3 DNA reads TGTGCCAGCAGCCAAGAGGCTAGCGGGGGGGTCAAGACCCAGTACTTC. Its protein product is CASSQEASGGVKTQYF. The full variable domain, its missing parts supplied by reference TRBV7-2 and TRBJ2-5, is GAGVSQSPSNKVTEKGKDVELRCDPISGHTALYWYRQSLGQGLEFLIYFQGNSAPDKSGLPSDRFSAERTGGSVSTLTIQRTQQEDSAVYLCASSQEASGGVKTQYFGPGTRLLVL.

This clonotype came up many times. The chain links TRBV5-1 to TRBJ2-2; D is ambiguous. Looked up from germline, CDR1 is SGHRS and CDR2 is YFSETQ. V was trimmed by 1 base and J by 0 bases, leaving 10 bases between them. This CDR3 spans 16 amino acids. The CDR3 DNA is TGCGCCAGCAGCTTGTTCCCGGGTACGAACACCGGGGAGCTGTTTTTT. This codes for CASSLFPGTNTGELFF.

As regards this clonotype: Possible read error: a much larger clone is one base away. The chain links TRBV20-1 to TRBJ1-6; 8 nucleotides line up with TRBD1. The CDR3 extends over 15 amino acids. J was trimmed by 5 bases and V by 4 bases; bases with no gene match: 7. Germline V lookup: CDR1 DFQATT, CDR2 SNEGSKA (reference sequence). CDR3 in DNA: TGCAGTGCTATTGATGGACAGGGAGATAATTCACCCCTCCACTTT. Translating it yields CSAIDGQGDNSPLHF.

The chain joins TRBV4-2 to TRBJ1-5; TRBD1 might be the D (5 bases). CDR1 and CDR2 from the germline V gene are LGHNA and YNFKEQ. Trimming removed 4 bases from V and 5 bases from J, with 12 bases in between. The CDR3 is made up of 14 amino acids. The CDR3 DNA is TGTGCCAGCAGCCCCGAGTGGGGGGATCAGCCCCAGCATTTT. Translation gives CASSPEWGDQPQHF.

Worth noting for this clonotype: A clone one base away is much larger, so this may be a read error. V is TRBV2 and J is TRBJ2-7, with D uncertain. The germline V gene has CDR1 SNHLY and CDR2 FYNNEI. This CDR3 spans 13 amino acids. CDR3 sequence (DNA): TGTGCCAGCAGGGGCAGGTTCGGGCCGGAGCGGTACTTC. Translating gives CASRGRFGPERYF.

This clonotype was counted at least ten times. The CDR3 nucleotides are TGTGCCAGCAGTCCTCGGACAGGGCAGATTTTTTACATGAACACTGAAGCTTTCTTT. Translated, it gives CASSPRTGQIFYMNTEAFF. This chain connects TRBV6-6 to TRBJ1-1, with TRBD1 matching over 8 bases. The CDR3 spans 19 residues. The J segment lost 0 bases and the V segment lost 5 bases, leaving 17 bases of the junction unmatched. CDR1 and CDR2 from the germline V gene are MNHNY and SVGAGI (reference sequence).

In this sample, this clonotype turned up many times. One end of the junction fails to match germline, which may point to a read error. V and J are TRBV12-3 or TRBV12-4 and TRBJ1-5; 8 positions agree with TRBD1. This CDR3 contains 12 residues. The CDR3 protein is CASSSDRAFFLF. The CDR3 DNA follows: TGTGCCAGCAGTTCGGACAGGGCGTTTTTCCTTTTT.

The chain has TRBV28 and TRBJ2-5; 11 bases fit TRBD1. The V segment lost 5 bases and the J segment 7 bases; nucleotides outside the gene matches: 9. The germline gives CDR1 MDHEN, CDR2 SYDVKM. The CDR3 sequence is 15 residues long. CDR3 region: CASSLPGQGGVTQYF. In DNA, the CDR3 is TGTGCCAGCAGTCTCCCGGGACAGGGGGGCGTGACCCAGTACTTC.

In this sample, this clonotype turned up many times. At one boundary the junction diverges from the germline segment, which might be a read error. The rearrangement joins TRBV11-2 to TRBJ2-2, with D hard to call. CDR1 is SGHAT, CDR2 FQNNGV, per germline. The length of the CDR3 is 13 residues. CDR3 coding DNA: TGTGCCAGCAGCCCAGCCCACACAGGGGAGCTGTTTTTT. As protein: CASSPAHTGELFF.

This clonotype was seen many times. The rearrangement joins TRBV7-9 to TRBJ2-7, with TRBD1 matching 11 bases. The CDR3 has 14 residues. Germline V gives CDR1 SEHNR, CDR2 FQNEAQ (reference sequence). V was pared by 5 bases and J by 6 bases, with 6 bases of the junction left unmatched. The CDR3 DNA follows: TGTGCCAGCAGCACCGGACAGGGGGCTTGCGAGCAGTACTTC. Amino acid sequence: CASSTGQGACEQYF.